The following is a TCR beta chain sequence with its context. The sample belongs to a study of blood T cell repertoires in COVID-19. Study context: COVID-19 samples collected from the United States, Italy and Spain covered acute and convalescent phases. PBMCs, B-cell-depleted T cells, or T cells were the source of the cDNA or gDNA that made up the material.

Using immunoSEQ multiplex PCR, the repertoire was profiled, and TCRdb retains in-frame clones only, with some absent. The profile shows roughly 250,000 clones, 86% of them singletons. The CDR3 covers 13 residues. The J segment lost 10 bases and the V segment lost 6 bases, leaving 6 bases of the junction unmatched. From germline, CDR1 is MNHEY and CDR2 SMNVEV (reference sequence). The sequence came from a woman aged 40 to 55 with acute COVID-19. The V and J genes are TRBV27 and TRBJ1-6, with 7 positions matching TRBD1. Sequenced input: PBMCs or T cells enriched from blood (not recorded which). The CDR3 loop reads CASSDRAGSPLHF. For the CDR3, the DNA is TGTGCCAGCAGCGACAGGGCCGGGTCACCCCTCCACTTT.